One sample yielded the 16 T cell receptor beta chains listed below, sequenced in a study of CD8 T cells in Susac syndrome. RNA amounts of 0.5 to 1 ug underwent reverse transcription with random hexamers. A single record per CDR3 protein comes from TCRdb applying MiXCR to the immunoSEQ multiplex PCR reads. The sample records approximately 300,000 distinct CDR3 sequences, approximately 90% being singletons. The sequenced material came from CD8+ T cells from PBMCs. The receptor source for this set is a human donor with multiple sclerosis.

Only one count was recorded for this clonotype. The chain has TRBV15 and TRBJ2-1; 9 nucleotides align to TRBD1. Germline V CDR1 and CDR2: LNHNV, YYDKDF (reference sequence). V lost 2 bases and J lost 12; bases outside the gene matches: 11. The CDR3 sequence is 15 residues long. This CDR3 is CATSRPGTGIEGQFF. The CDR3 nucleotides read TGTGCCACCAGCAGACCCGGGACAGGGATTGAGGGGCAGTTCTTC.

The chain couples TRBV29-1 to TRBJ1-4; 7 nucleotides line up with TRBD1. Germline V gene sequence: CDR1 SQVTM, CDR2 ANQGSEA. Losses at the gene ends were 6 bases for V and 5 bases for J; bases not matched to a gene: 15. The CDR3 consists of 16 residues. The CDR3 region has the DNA TGCAGCGTCCAGGGGGGGGGAGCCCTCCCCAATGAAAAACTGTTTTTT. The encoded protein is CSVQGGGALPNEKLFF.

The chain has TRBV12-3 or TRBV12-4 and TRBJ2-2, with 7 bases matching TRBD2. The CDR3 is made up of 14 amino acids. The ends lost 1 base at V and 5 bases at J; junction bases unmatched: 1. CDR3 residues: CASSLVGGTGELFF. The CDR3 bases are TGTGCCAGCAGTTTAGTCGGGGGGACCGGGGAGCTGTTTTTT.

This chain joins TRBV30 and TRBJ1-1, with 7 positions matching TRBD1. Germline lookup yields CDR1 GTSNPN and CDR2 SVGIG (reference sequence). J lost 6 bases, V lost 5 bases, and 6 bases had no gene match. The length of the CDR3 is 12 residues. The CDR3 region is CAWDRENPEAFF. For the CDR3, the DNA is TGTGCCTGGGACAGGGAAAACCCTGAAGCTTTCTTT. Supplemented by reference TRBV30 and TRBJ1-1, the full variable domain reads SQTIHQWPATLVQPVGSPLSLECTVEGTSNPNLYWYRQAAGRGLQLLFYSVGIGQISSEVPQNLSASRPQDRQFILSSKKLLLSDSGFYLCAWDRENPEAFFGQGTRLTVV.

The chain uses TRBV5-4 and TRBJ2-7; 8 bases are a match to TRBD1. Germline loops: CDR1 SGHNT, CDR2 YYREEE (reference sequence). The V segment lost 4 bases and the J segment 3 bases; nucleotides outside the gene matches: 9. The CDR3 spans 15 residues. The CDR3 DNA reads TGTGCCAGCAGCCCGCGGGACAGGTCTCTCTACGAGCAGTACTTC. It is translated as CASSPRDRSLYEQYF.

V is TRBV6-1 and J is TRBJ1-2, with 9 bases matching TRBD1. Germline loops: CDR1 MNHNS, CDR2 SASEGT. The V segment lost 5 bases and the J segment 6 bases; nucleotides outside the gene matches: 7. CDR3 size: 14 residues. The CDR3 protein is CASSKDRGLDGYTF. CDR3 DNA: TGTGCCAGCAGTAAGGACAGGGGTCTGGATGGCTACACCTTC.

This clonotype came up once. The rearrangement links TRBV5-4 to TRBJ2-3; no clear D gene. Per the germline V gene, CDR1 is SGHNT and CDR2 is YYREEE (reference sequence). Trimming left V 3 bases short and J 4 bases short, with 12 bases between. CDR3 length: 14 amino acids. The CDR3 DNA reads TGTGCCAGCAGCTCGAATCCGGCCGCAGATACGCAGTATTTT. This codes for CASSSNPAADTQYF.

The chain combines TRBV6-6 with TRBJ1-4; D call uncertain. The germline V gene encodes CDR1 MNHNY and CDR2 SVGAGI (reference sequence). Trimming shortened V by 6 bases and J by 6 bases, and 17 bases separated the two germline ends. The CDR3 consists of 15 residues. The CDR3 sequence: CASSPEDYSDEKLFF. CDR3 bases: TGTGCCAGCAGCCCCGAGGATTACAGCGATGAAAAACTGTTTTTT.

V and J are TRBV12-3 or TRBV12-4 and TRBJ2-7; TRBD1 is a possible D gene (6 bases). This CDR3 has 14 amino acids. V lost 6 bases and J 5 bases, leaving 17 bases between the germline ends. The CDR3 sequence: CASSVPGQLNEQYF. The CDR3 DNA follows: TGTGCCAGCAGCGTACCGGGACAACTAAACGAGCAGTACTTC.

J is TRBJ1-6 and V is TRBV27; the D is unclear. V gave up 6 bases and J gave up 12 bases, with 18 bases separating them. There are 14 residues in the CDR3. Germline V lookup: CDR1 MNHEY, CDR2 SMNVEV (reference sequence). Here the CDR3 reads CASSALPYSGPLHF. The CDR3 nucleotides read TGTGCCAGCAGCGCGCTACCCTACAGCGGACCCCTCCACTTT.

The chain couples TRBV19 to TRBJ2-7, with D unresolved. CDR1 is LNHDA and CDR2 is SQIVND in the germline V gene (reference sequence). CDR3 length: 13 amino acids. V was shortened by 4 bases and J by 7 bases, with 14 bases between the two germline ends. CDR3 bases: TGTGCCAGTAGTAAGGCGCCGCTAAGGGAGCAGTACTTC. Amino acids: CASSKAPLREQYF.

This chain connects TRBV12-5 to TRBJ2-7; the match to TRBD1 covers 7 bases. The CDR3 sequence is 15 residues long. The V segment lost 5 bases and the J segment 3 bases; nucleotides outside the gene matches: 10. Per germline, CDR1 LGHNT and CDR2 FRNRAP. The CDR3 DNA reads TGTGCTAGTGGTCCTCACCCAACAGGGGACTACGAGCAGTACTTC. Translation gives CASGPHPTGDYEQYF.

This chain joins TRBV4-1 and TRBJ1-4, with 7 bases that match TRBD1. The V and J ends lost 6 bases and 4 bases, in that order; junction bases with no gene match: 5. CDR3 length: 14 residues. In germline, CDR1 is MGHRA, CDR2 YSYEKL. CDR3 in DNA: TGCGCCAGCAGACTTGGGACAGTTAATGAAAAACTGTTTTTT. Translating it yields CASRLGTVNEKLFF.

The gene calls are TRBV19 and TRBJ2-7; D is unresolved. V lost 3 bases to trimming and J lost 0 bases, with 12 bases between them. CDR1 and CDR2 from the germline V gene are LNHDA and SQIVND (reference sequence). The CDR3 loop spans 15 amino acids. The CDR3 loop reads CASSIAKTSSYEQYF. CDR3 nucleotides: TGTGCCAGTAGTATCGCGAAAACCAGCTCCTACGAGCAGTACTTC.

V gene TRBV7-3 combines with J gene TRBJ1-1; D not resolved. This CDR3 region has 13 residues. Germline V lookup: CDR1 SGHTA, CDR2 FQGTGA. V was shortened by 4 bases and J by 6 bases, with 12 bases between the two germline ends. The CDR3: CASSSWEGSEAFF. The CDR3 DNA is TGTGCCAGCAGCTCTTGGGAGGGCTCTGAAGCTTTCTTT. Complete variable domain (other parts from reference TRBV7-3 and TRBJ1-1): GAGVSQTPSNKVTEKGKYVELRCDPISGHTALYWYRQSLGQGPEFLIYFQGTGAADDSGLPNDRFFAVRPEGSVSTLKIQRTERGDSAVYLCASSSWEGSEAFFGQGTRLTVV.

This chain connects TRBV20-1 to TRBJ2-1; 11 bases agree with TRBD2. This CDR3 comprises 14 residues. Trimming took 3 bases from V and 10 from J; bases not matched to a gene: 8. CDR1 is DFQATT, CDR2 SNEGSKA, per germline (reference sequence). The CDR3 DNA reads TGCAGTGCTAGCGCTAGCGGGAGGCTAGGAGAGCAGTTCTTC. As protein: CSASASGRLGEQFF.